This T cell receptor beta chain was sequenced for a study of shared T cell receptors in the human thymus. Data came from immunoSEQ multiplex PCR; TCRdb stores just in-frame clones and leaves some out. The sample has under 700,000 clones; around 82% are singletons. Germline values: CDR1 SGDLS, CDR2 YYNGEE. The CDR3 sequence is 16 residues long. V lost 0 bases and J lost 0; bases outside the gene matches: 1. This sample also belongs to another study, concerning human thymus T cells.

Specimen: thymocytes. This clonotype originated in a boy younger than two with a congenital heart defect. J is TRBJ2-2 and V is TRBV9; 8 bases map to TRBD2. The DNA for the CDR3 is TGTGCCAGCAGCGTAGAAGCGGGAGCGAACACCGGGGAGCTGTTTTTT. Amino acid sequence: CASSVEAGANTGELFF.